This T cell receptor beta chain was identified during a study of T cell responses to AZD1222 COVID-19 vaccine. Findings and limits, study-wide: Only a handful of AZD1222 recipients, roughly six in all, had baseline seropositivity.

The assay was immunoSEQ multiplex PCR, and TCRdb's table has in-frame clones only and misses some. Here the sample spans about 100,000 clones, 92% being singletons. The CDR3 runs to 17 residues. Germline CDR1 and CDR2: MNHEY and SMNVEV (reference sequence). Trimming cost V 3 bases and J 6 bases; bases outside gene matches: 15. With respect to this clone: The antigen is not known.

This sample comprised peripheral blood, obtained on day 0 of AZD1222 vaccination. The gene calls are TRBV27 and TRBJ1-2; 8 positions agree with TRBD1. The receptor was isolated from an adult in good health. CDR3 loop: CASSFFTGQGSWDGYTF. The CDR3 nucleotides are TGTGCCAGCAGTTTTTTTACCGGACAGGGTAGTTGGGATGGCTACACCTTC.